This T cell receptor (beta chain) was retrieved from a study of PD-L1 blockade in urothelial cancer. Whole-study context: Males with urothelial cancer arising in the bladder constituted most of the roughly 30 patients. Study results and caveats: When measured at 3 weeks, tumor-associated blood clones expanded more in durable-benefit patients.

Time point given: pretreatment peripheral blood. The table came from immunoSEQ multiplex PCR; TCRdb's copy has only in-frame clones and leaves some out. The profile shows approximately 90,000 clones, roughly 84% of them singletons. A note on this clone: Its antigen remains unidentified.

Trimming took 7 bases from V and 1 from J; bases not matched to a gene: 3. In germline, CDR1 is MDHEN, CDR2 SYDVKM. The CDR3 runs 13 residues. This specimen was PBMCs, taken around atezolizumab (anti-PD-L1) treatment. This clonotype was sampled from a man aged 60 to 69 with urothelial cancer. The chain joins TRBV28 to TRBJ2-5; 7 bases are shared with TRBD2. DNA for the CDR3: TGTGCCAGCACTCCGGGGGGCCAAGAGACCCAGTACTTC. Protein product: CASTPGGQETQYF.